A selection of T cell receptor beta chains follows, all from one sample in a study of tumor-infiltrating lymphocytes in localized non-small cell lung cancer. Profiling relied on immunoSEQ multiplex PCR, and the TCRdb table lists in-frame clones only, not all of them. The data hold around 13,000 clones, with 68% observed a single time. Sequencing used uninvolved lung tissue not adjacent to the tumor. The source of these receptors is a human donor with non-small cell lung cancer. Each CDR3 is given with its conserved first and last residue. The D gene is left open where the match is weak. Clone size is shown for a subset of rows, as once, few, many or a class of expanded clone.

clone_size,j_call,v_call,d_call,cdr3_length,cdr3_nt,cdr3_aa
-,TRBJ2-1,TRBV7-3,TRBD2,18,TGTGCCAGCAGCTCTTCCGGGACTAGCGGGAGGGGGTACAATGAGCAGTTCTTC,CASSSSGTSGRGYNEQFF
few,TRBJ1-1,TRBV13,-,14,TGTGCCAGCAGCTTAGGCCTCGGGGTTTCCAGAGCTTTCTTT,CASSLGLGVSRAFF
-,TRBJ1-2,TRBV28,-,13,TGTGCCAGCAGTTTAGATGGTGGCTATGGCTACACCTTC,CASSLDGGYGYTF
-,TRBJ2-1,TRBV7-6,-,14,TGTGCCAGCAGCTTAGCGTCAACTGGGCTAGAGCAGTTCTTC,CASSLASTGLEQFF
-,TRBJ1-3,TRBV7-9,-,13,TGTGCCAGCAGCTTCTCAACTGGAAACACCATATATTTT,CASSFSTGNTIYF
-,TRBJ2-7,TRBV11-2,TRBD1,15,TGTGCCAGCAGCCCAGTGGGCAGGGGGCCCTACGAGCAGTACTTC,CASSPVGRGPYEQYF
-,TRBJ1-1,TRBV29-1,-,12,TGCAGCGTTATGACAGCAAACACTGAAGCTTTCTTT,CSVMTANTEAFF
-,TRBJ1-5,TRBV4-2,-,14,TGTGCCAGCAGCCAAGACCTCGCGGGGCAGCCCCAGCATTTT,CASSQDLAGQPQHF
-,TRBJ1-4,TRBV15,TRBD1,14,TGTGCCACCAGCAGAGGACAGGGGAATGAAAAACTGTTTTTT,CATSRGQGNEKLFF
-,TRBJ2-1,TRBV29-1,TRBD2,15,TGCAGCGTTGAAGATTTCCTTAGCGGGAGCAATGAGCAGTTCTTC,CSVEDFLSGSNEQFF
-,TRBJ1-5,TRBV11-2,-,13,TGTGCCAGCAGCTTATCAGGTGATCAGCCCCAGCATTTT,CASSLSGDQPQHF
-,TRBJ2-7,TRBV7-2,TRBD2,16,TGTGCCAGCAGCTTAGCCGTGGCTAGCGGGATATACGAGCAGTACTTC,CASSLAVASGIYEQYF
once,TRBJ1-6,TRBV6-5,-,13,TGTGCCAGCAGTTACATCGGGGAATCACCCCTCCACTTT,CASSYIGESPLHF
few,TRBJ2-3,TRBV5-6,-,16,TGTGCCAGCAGCTTCGGGACACCAAAGTGGGAGGATACGCAGTATTTT,CASSFGTPKWEDTQYF
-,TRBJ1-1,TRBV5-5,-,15,TGTGCCAGCAGCTTGAGTCCCACTTCGAACACTGAAGCTTTCTTT,CASSLSPTSNTEAFF
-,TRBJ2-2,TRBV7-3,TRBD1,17,TGTGCCAGCAGCTTAACTCCGGACAGGAGAAACACCGGGGAGCTGTTTTTT,CASSLTPDRRNTGELFF
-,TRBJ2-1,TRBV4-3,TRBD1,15,TGCGCCAGCAGGCCAGACAGGGGGCCTTACAATGAGCAGTTCTTC,CASRPDRGPYNEQFF
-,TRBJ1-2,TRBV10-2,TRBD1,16,TGCGCCAGCAGTGATCCTGGGTTTCCAGGGGGCTATGGCTACACCTTC,CASSDPGFPGGYGYTF
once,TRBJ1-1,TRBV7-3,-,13,TGTGCCAGCAGCACGTACAAGGCCACTGAAGCTTTCTTT,CASSTYKATEAFF
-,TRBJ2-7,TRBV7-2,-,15,TGTGCCAGCAGCTCGTTTCCTGGACAGTTCTACGAGCAGTACTTC,CASSSFPGQFYEQYF
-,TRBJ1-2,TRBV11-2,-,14,TGTGCCAGCAGCTCCGCGATGGCGTGGGATGGCTACACCTTC,CASSSAMAWDGYTF
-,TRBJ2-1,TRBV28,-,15,TGTGCCAGCAGTTTAGGGCGGGTGACCTACAATGAGCAGTTCTTC,CASSLGRVTYNEQFF
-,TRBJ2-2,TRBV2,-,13,TGTGCCAGCGCTTACACAGGGCCCGGGGAGCTGTTTTTT,CASAYTGPGELFF
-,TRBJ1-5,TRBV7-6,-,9,TGTGCCTTGGGAGGGGGGCTACATTTT,CALGGGLHF
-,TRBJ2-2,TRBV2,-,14,TGTGCCAGCAGGCGGCTAGCGAACACCGGGGAGCTGTTTTTT,CASRRLANTGELFF
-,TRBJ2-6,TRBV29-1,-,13,TGCAGCGTTACAGGGTCTGGGGCCAACGTCCTGACTTTC,CSVTGSGANVLTF
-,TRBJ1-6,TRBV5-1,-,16,TGCGCCAGCAGATCTTTCTATAGTGAAGGTAATTCACCCCTCCACTTT,CASRSFYSEGNSPLHF
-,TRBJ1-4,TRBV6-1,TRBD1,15,TGTGCCAGCAGTGACGCAGGGGGCGCGGACGAAAAACTGTTTTTT,CASSDAGGADEKLFF
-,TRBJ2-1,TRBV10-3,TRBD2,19,TGTGCTTCACGTCAGCCTAGCGGGGCCACGTCGAGCTCCTACAATGAGCAGTTCTTC,CASRQPSGATSSSYNEQFF
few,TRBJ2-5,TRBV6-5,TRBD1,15,TGTGCCAGCAGTTCCATGCAGGGGGTTGAAGAGACCCAGTACTTC,CASSSMQGVEETQYF
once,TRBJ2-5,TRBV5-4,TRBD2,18,TGTGCCAGCAGCTCCGGGACTAGCGGGAGGACGATACAAGAGACCCAGTACTTC,CASSSGTSGRTIQETQYF
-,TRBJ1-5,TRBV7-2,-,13,TGTGCCAGCAGCTTAGTCGGGGTTCAGCCCCAGCATTTT,CASSLVGVQPQHF
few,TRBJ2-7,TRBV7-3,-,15,TGTGCCAGCAGCTTAAGTCACGGGGACACCTACGAGCAGTACTTC,CASSLSHGDTYEQYF
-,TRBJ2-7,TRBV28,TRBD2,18,TGTGCCAGCACCCCCCAGCTGGGACTAGCGGCTGACTCCTACGAGCAGTACTTC,CASTPQLGLAADSYEQYF
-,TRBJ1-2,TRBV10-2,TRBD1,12,TGCGCCAGTGTGGGACAGGGTTTCGGCTACACCTTC,CASVGQGFGYTF
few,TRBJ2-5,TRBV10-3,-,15,TGTGCCATCAGTGAACCTCTAGGGGTGGGAGAGACCCAGTACTTC,CAISEPLGVGETQYF
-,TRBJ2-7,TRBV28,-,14,TGTGCCAGCAGTTTAAGAACAGGGAGGAGCGAGCAGTACTTC,CASSLRTGRSEQYF
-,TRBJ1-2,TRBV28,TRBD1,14,TGTGCCACCCCATCAGGGGGTCCTAACTATGGCTACACCTTC,CATPSGGPNYGYTF
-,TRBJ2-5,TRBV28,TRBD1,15,TGTGCCAGCAGTCCGGGACAGGGGGCTTGGGAGACCCAGTACTTC,CASSPGQGAWETQYF